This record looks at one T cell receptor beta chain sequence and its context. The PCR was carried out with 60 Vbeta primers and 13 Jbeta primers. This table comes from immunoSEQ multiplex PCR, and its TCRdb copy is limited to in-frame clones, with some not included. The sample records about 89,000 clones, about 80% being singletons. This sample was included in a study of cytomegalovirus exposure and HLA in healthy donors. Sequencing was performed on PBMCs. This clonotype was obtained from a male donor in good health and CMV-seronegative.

The CDR3 spells CASSLGQLAGGYEQYF. CDR3 coding DNA: TGTGCCAGCAGCTTAGGTCAACTAGCGGGAGGCTACGAGCAGTACTTC. The chain employs TRBV7-2 and TRBJ2-7, with 12 bases identical to TRBD2. V was clipped by 1 base and J by 3 bases; unmatched bases: 4. Germline CDR1 reads SGHTA; CDR2 reads FQGNSA. The CDR3 is 16 residues long.